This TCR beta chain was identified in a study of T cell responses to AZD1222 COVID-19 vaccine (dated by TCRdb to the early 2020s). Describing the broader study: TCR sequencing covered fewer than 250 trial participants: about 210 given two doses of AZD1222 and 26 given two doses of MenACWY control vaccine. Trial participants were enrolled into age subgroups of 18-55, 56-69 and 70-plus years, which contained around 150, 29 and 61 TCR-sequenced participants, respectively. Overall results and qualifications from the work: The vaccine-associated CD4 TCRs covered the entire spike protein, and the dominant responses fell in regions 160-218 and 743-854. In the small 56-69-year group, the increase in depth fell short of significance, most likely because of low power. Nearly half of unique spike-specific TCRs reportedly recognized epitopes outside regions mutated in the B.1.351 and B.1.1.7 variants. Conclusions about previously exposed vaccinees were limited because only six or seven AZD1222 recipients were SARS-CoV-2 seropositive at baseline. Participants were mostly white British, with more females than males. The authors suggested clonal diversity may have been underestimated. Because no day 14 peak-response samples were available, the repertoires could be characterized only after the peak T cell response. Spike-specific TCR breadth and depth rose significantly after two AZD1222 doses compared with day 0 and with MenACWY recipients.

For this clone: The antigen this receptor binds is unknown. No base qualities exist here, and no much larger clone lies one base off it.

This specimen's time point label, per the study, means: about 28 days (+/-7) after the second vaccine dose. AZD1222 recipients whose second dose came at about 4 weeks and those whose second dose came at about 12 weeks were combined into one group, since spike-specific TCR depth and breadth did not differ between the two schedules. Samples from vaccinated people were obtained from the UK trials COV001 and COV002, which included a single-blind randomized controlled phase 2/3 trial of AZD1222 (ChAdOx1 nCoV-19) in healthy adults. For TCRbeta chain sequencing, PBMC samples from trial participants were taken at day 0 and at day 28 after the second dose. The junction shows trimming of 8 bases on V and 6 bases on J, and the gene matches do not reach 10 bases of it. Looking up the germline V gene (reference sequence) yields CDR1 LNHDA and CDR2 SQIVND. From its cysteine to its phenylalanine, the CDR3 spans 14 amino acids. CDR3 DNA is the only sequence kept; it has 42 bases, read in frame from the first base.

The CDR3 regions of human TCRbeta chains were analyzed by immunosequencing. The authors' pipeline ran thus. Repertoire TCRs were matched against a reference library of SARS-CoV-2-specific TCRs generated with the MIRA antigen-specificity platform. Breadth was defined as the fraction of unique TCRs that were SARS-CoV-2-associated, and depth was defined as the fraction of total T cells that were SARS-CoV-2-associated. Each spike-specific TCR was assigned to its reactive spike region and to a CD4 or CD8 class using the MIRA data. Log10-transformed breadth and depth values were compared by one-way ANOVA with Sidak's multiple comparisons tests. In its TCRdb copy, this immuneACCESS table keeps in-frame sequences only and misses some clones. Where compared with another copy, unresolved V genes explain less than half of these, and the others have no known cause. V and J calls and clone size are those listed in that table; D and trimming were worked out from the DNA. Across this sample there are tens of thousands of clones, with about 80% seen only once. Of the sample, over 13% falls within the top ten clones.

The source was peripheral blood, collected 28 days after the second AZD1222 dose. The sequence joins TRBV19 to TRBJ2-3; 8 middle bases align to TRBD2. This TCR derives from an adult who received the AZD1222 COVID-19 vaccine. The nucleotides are TGTGCCAGTGCTCAAGGGACTAGTTATGATACGCAGTATTTT. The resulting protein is CASAQGTSYDTQYF.